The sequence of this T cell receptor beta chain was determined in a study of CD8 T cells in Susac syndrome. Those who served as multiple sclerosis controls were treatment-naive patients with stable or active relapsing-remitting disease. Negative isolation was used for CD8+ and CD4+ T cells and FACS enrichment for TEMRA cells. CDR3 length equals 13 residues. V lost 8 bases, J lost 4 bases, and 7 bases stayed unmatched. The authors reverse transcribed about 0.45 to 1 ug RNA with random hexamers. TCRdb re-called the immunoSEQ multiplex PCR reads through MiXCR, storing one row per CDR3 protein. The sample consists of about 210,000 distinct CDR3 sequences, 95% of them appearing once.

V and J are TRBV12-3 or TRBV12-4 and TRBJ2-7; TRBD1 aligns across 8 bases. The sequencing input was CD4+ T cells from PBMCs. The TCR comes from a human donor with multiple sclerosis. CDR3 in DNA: TGTGCCAGCGGCATTAGACAGGGGTACGAGCAGTACTTC. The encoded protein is CASGIRQGYEQYF.